This entry features one T cell receptor beta chain sequence. Its antigen remains unidentified. Every sample had a minimum of 6 million PBMCs isolated. This sample was taken from a study of blood T cells in healthy people across ages. Primers used in a second PCR of roughly 6 to 12 cycles were a sample-barcoded 5' primer and a J-beta primer mix. TCRdb recomputed calls from the 5' RACE reads with MiXCR, one row per CDR3 protein. The sample has 1.6 million or so distinct CDR3 sequences; about 31% are singletons. The CDR3 covers 16 residues. The V and J ends lost 3 bases and 2 bases respectively, with 15 bases between them. Germline lookup yields CDR1 SEHNR and CDR2 FQNEAQ (reference sequence). General study points: Among T cells, TCR beta diversity per million cells dropped roughly linearly as age rose.

V gene TRBV7-9 combines with J gene TRBJ2-3; D is perhaps TRBD2 (5 bases). The receptor's source is a young woman in good health. Sample: blood. The CDR3 reads CASSFRASRATDTQYF. Here the CDR3 DNA reads TGTGCCAGCAGCTTTAGGGCCTCGAGGGCCACAGATACGCAGTATTTT.